The sample holds a few counts of the clone carrying this T cell receptor (beta chain). The data were obtained in a study of blood T cell repertoires in COVID-19. Study context: COVID-19 samples, acute and convalescent, were from the United States, Italy and Spain. PBMCs, B-cell-depleted T cells, or T cells provided the cDNA or gDNA that made up the material.

Per the original methods: Researchers report that nucleated cell counts were estimated from reference gene primer amplification. This table comes from immunoSEQ multiplex PCR, and its TCRdb copy is limited to in-frame clones, with some not included. V and J calls and clone size are copied from that table; D and trimming were computed from the DNA. The sample yields about 57,000 clones, around 87% seen once. This CDR3 region has 13 residues. Between the trimmed V and J ends, which lost 5 bases and 6 bases, there was a span of 11 bases. In germline, CDR1 is LNHNV, CDR2 YYDKDF (reference sequence). The V and J genes are TRBV15 and TRBJ2-1, with D possibly being TRBD1 (6 bases). This sequence originates from a woman aged 80 or older with COVID-19, enrolled during active disease. The specimen was peripheral blood. CDR3 bases: TGTGCCACCAGCGGCTACAGGGCCAATGAGCAGTTCTTC. It specifies CATSGYRANEQFF. Full variable domain (remainder filled in from reference TRBV15 and TRBJ2-1): DAMVIQNPRYQVTQFGKPVTLSCSQTLNHNVMYWYQQKSSQAPKLLFHYYDKDFNNEADTPDNFQSRRPNTSFCFLDIRSPGLGDTAMYLCATSGYRANEQFFGPGTRLTVL.